What follows is one T cell receptor beta chain and its context. TCRdb itself ran the PCR reads through MiXCR, one entry per CDR3 protein. The table includes 9,500 to 14,000 distinct CDR3 sequences, 22% detected once. The sample is drawn from a study of immune characterization of retroperitoneal liposarcoma. The germline CDR1 and CDR2 sequences are SGHNT and YYREEE (reference sequence). The CDR3 sequence is 13 residues long. V lost 4 bases and J lost 13; bases outside the gene matches: 13. This receptor was identified in a female donor with retroperitoneal liposarcoma. The sequencing input was blood. The rearrangement links TRBV5-4 to TRBJ1-2; TRBD1 matches at 7 bases. CDR3 nucleotide sequence: TGTGCCAGCAGCCCTGACAGGGTTGAGTCCTCCACCTTC. Translating it yields CASSPDRVESSTF.